The 10 T cell receptor beta chains given below trace back to one sample, sequenced in a study of T cells in localized non-small cell lung cancer. Clones were read by immunoSEQ multiplex PCR, and TCRdb kept only the in-frame ones, dropping some. The repertoire has under 65,000 clones, 70% to 90% of them found once; the top ten carry around 20%. Here the sequenced sample was peripheral blood, taken before any cancer treatment. The origin of the receptors is a man aged 35-75 years with stage I squamous cell lung carcinoma.

The count of this clone is one. V gene TRBV29-1 combines with J gene TRBJ1-1, with 10 bases identical to TRBD1. V was pared by 3 bases and J by 10 bases, with 8 bases of the junction left unmatched. The CDR3 sequence is 13 residues long. Germline-derived CDR1 and CDR2 are SQVTM and ANQGSEA. The CDR3 region has the DNA TGCAGCGTTGACGGAGGGACAGGGGCTTTAGCTTTCTTT. The encoded protein is CSVDGGTGALAFF.

V is TRBV30 and J is TRBJ2-2; D gene uncertain. The CDR3 sequence is 14 residues long. V was pared by 3 bases and J by 1 base, with 9 bases between. The V gene's germline CDR1 is GTSNPN and CDR2 SVGIG (reference sequence). This CDR3 reads CAWRRLGNTGELFF. CDR3 nucleotides: TGTGCCTGGAGAAGGTTAGGGAACACCGGGGAGCTGTTTTTT.

In nucleotides, the CDR3 is TGTGCCTGGAGAGCGGCAGGCAATCAGCCCCAGCATTTT. Translating gives CAWRAAGNQPQHF. The J gene is TRBJ1-5, the V gene TRBV30; no reliable D call. Trimming shortened V by 3 bases and J by 2 bases, and 8 bases separated the two germline ends. The CDR3 totals 13 residues. Germline-derived CDR1 and CDR2 are GTSNPN and SVGIG (reference sequence).

This chain links TRBV14 with TRBJ2-3; 7 bases are shared with TRBD2. This CDR3 has 14 amino acids. Germline V lookup: CDR1 SGHDN, CDR2 FVKESK. Trimming removed 8 bases from V and 0 bases from J; junction bases left unmatched: 5. CDR3 sequence reads: CASRGSLSTDTQYF. The CDR3 coding sequence is TGTGCCAGCCGCGGGAGCTTAAGCACAGATACGCAGTATTTT.

This clone appeared once. The V gene is TRBV9, the J gene TRBJ2-1; 10 bases align to TRBD2. Germline V gene data show CDR1 as SGDLS and CDR2 as YYNGEE. The CDR3 runs 17 residues. Losses at the gene ends were 4 bases for V and 3 bases for J; bases not matched to a gene: 10. CDR3 nucleotide sequence: TGTGCCAGCAGCCCCCGTAGTTTAGCGGGAGGCTACAATGAGCAGTTCTTC. It codes for CASSPRSLAGGYNEQFF.

This chain joins TRBV4-3 and TRBJ1-1; no clear D gene. The CDR3 extends over 15 amino acids. Germline CDR1 LGHNA, CDR2 YSLEER. V dropped 5 bases and J dropped 2 bases, with 15 bases sitting between them. CDR3: CASSILGEQNTEAFF. CDR3 coding DNA: TGCGCCAGCAGCATTTTGGGCGAGCAAAACACTGAAGCTTTCTTT.

The chain recombines TRBV28 with TRBJ2-7; 9 positions agree with TRBD2. The CDR3 is 14 amino acids. CDR1 and CDR2 (germline): MDHEN, SYDVKM. Trimming at V came to 0 bases and at J to 3 bases, leaving 0 bases not matched to a gene. CDR3 region: CASSLWTSGYEQYF. In nucleotides, the CDR3 is TGTGCCAGCAGTTTATGGACTAGCGGCTACGAGCAGTACTTC. Filled out from reference TRBV28 and TRBJ2-7, the complete variable domain reads DVKVTQSSRYLVKRTGEKVFLECVQDMDHENMFWYRQDPGLGLRLIYFSYDVKMKEKGDIPEGYSVSREKKERFSLILESASTNQTSMYLCASSLWTSGYEQYFGPGTRLTVT.

This clone appeared a few times. This chain joins TRBV5-4 and TRBJ1-5, with D unclear. Germline values: CDR1 SGHNT, CDR2 YYREEE (reference sequence). Trimming removed 3 bases from V and 0 bases from J, with 10 bases in between. The CDR3 is made up of 15 amino acids. Here the CDR3 reads CASSSDGNSNQPQHF. The CDR3 DNA reads TGTGCCAGCAGCTCCGACGGGAATAGCAATCAGCCCCAGCATTTT.

This rearrangement joins TRBV5-1 to TRBJ2-1, with 9 bases lining up with TRBD1. CDR1 is SGHRS and CDR2 is YFSETQ in the germline V gene. The CDR3 has 16 amino acids. V dropped 2 bases and J dropped 4; count of bases not matched to a gene: 7. Here the CDR3 DNA reads TGCGCCAGCAGCTTCATAAGGACAGGGGTTTACAATGAGCAGTTCTTC. As protein: CASSFIRTGVYNEQFF.

The chain couples TRBV29-1 to TRBJ2-3, with D possibly TRBD1 on 6 matching bases. Trimming shortened V by 8 bases and J by 2 bases, and 14 bases separated the two germline ends. Looked up from germline, CDR1 is SQVTM and CDR2 is ANQGSEA. This CDR3 comprises 13 residues. The CDR3 bases are TGCAGCACGGCACAGGGCCTCACAGATACGCAGTATTTT. Translation: CSTAQGLTDTQYF.